What follows are 11 T cell receptor beta chains derived from one specimen sequenced in a study of T cell responses to AZD1222 COVID-19 vaccine. Generated by immunoSEQ multiplex PCR, the TCRdb table keeps only in-frame clones and is missing some. The repertoire holds roughly 150,000 clones, with roughly nine tenths as singletons. Sequencing used peripheral blood, obtained on day 0 of AZD1222 vaccination. These receptors all stem from an adult in good health.

The chain joins TRBV2 to TRBJ1-5, with 8 bases aligning to TRBD1. Germline CDR1 is SNHLY and CDR2 is FYNNEI. This CDR3 is built from 15 residues. V lost 5 bases, J lost 4 bases, and 7 bases stayed unmatched. The CDR3 is CASSQGGQVNQPQHF. CDR3 nucleotides: TGTGCCAGCAGTCAGGGGGGACAGGTTAATCAGCCCCAGCATTTT.

The chain combines TRBV5-6 with TRBJ2-5, with 7 bases aligning to TRBD1. V dropped 5 bases and J dropped 4; count of bases not matched to a gene: 2. The CDR3 sequence is 12 residues long. In germline, CDR1 is SGHDT, CDR2 YYEEEE. The CDR3: CASRTGLETQYF. CDR3 nucleotides: TGTGCCAGCAGGACAGGGTTAGAGACCCAGTACTTC.

A note on this clone: At one end, the junction sequence differs from germline, possibly due to a read error. The J gene is TRBJ1-3, the V gene TRBV6-1; the match to TRBD1 covers 11 bases. Germline V lookup: CDR1 MNHNS, CDR2 SASEGT. The CDR3 is made up of 15 amino acids. CDR3 DNA sequence: TGTGCCAGCAGTGATTCTGGGACAGGGGGAAACACCACATATTTT. Translated, it gives CASSDSGTGGNTTYF.

This clone has only one observation. The genes are TRBV7-8 and TRBJ1-4; 7 bases agree with TRBD1. Germline V gene lookup returns CDR1 SGHVS and CDR2 FQNEAQ. The CDR3 length is 14 residues. After removal of 5 bases from V and 8 bases from J, the junction contained 8 bases not matched to a gene. CDR3 nucleotide sequence: TGTGCCAGCAGCGCCACAGGGGAAGGGGAAAAACTGTTTTTT. Protein product: CASSATGEGEKLFF.

V is TRBV20-1 and J is TRBJ2-7; D remains unclear. This CDR3 is 11 amino acids long. The V gene lost 5 bases and the J gene lost 6 bases, with 11 bases spanning the gap. Germline assignment: CDR1 DFQATT and CDR2 SNEGSKA (reference sequence). The CDR3 loop is CSALLDFEQYF. In nucleotides, the CDR3 is TGCAGTGCTCTCCTAGACTTCGAGCAGTACTTC.

The genes are TRBV3-1 (or the pseudogene TRBV3-2) and TRBJ1-5; D may be TRBD1 (6 bases). The V end lost 1 base, the J end lost 5 bases, and 15 bases lay between the germline ends. Germline CDR1 reads LGHDT; CDR2 reads YNNKEL (reference sequence). The CDR3 sequence is 16 residues long. The chain's CDR3 is CASSQGIRGRDQPQHF. The DNA of the CDR3 is TGTGCCAGCAGCCAAGGAATCCGGGGGCGCGATCAGCCCCAGCATTTT.

This rearrangement joins TRBV5-1 to TRBJ2-1, with a weak D call TRBD2 (6 bases). Germline V gene lookup returns CDR1 SGHRS and CDR2 YFSETQ. Deletions cut 0 bases from V and 7 bases from J, with 8 bases between. The CDR3 has 13 amino acids. For the CDR3, the DNA is TGCGCCAGCAGCTTGGGTCGGGAGAATGAGCAGTTCTTC. Protein product: CASSLGRENEQFF.

The chain uses TRBV28 and TRBJ2-3; tentative D call: TRBD2 (6 bases). Trimming left V 7 bases short and J 5 bases short, with 22 bases between. The CDR3 has 16 amino acids. Germline V CDR1 and CDR2: MDHEN, SYDVKM. Here the CDR3 DNA reads TGTGCCAGCAACCGAATTACGGGAGTAGGTATAGATACGCAGTATTTT. It specifies CASNRITGVGIDTQYF.

The gene calls are TRBV19 and TRBJ1-1; D ambiguous. Germline-derived CDR1 and CDR2 are LNHDA and SQIVND (reference sequence). V shed 5 bases and J shed 11 bases, with 15 bases lying between them. The CDR3 is 12 amino acids. CDR3 sequence (DNA): TGTGCCAGTAGTCCCTCGGGCCTATCGGCTTTCTTT. It specifies CASSPSGLSAFF.

This clone has only one observation. The rearrangement links TRBV9 to TRBJ1-3; no clear D gene. This CDR3 has 16 amino acids. V lost 4 bases to trimming and J lost 0 bases, with 14 bases between them. CDR1 and CDR2 from the germline V gene are SGDLS and YYNGEE. CDR3 DNA sequence: TGTGCCAGCAGCCCTCGGGAGGCCCGCTCTGGAAACACCATATATTTT. This sequence encodes CASSPREARSGNTIYF.

This clone was counted once. This chain uses TRBV28 with TRBJ1-1; D is ambiguous. Looked up from germline, CDR1 is MDHEN and CDR2 is SYDVKM. Trimming shortened V by 1 base and J by 0 bases, and 12 bases separated the two germline ends. The CDR3 is made up of 16 amino acids. The CDR3 DNA follows: TGTGCCAGCAGTTTATCTGATGGGCGGATGAACACTGAAGCTTTCTTT. Protein sequence: CASSLSDGRMNTEAFF.